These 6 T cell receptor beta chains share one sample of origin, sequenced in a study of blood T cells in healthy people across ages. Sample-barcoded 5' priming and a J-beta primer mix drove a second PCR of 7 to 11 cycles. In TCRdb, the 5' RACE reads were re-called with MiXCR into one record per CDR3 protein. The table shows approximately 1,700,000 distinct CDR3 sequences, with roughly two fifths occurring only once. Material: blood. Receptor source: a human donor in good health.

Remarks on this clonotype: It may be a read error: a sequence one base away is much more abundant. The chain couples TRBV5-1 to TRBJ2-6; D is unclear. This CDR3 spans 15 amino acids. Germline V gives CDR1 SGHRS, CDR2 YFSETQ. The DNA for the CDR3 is TGCGCCAGCAACTTGGACCCTTCTGGGGCCAACGTCCTGACTTTC. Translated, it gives CASNLDPSGANVLTF.

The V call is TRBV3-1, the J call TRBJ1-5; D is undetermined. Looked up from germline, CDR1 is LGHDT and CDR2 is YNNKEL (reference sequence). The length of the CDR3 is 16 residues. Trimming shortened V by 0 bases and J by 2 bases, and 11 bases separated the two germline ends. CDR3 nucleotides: TGTGCCAGCAGCCAAGATCTCCCAGGCCGCAATCAGCCCCAGCATTTT. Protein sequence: CASSQDLPGRNQPQHF.

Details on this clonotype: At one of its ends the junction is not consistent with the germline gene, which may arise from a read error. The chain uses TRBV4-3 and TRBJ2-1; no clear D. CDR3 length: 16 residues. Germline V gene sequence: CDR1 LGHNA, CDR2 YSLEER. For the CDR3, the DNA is TGCGCCAGCAGCCAAGATCAAAGAATCTCTTACAATGGGCAGTTCTTC. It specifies CASSQDQRISYNGQFF.

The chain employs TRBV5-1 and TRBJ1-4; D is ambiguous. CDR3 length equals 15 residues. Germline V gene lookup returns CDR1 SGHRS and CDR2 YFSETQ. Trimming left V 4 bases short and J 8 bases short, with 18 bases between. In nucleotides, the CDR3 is TGCGCCAGCAGCATCCACGGGGATTTCGACGAAAAACTGTTTTTT. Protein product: CASSIHGDFDEKLFF. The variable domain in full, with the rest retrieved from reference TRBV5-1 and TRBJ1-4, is KAGVTQTPRYLIKTRGQQVTLSCSPISGHRSVSWYQQTPGQGLQFLFEYFSETQRNKGNFPGRFSGRQFSNSRSEMNVSTLELGDSALYLCASSIHGDFDEKLFFGSGTQLSVL.

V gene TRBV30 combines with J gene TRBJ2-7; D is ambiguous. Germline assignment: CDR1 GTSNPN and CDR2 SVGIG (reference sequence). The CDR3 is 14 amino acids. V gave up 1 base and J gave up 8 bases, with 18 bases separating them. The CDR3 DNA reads TGTGCCTGGAGTGGGGTCGGGCAGAGAACGAAGCAGTACTTC. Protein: CAWSGVGQRTKQYF. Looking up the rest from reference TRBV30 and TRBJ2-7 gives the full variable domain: SQTIHQWPATLVQPVGSPLSLECTVEGTSNPNLYWYRQAAGRGLQLLFYSVGIGQISSEVPQNLSASRPQDRQFILSSKKLLLSDSGFYLCAWSGVGQRTKQYFGPGTRLTVT.

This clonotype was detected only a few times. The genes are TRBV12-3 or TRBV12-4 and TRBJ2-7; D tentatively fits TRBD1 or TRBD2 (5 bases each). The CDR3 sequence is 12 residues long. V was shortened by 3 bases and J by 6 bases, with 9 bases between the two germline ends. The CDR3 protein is CASSFEGTEQYF. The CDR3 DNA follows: TGTGCCAGCAGTTTCGAGGGGACCGAGCAGTACTTC.